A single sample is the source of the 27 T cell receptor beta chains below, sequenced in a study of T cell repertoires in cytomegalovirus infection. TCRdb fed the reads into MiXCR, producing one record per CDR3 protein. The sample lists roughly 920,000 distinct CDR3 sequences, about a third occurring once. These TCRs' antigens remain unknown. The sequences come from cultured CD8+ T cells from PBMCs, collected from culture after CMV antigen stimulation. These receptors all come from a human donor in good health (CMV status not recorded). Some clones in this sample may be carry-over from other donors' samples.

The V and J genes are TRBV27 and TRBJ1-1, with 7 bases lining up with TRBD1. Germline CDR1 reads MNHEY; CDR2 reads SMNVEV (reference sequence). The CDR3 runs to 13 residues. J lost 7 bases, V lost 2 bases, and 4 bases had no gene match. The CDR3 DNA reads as TGTGCCAGCAGTTTACGGTACAGGGGTGAAGCTTTCTTT. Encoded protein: CASSLRYRGEAFF.

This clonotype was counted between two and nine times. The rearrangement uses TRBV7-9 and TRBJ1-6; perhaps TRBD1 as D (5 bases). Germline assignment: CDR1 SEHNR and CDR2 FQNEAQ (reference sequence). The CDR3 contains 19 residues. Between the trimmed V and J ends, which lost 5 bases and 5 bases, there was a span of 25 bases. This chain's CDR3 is CASSPRHSGPQQDNSPLHF. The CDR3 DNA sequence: TGTGCCAGCAGCCCACGTCATTCCGGGCCACAACAGGATAATTCACCCCTCCACTTT.

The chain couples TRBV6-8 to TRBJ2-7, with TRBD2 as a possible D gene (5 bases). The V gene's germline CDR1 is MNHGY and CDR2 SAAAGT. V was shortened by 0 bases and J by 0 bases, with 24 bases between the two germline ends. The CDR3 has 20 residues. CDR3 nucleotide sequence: TGTGCCAGCAGTTACTCGAGGATCAGGCGTAATTATCGGGGCTCCTACGAGCAGTACGTC. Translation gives CASSYSRIRRNYRGSYEQYV.

CDR3 in amino acids: CASSWDGYYGYTF. The CDR3 DNA reads as TGTGCCAGCAGCTGGGACGGATACTATGGCTACACCTTC. The J gene is TRBJ1-2, the V gene TRBV6-2 or TRBV6-3; tentative D call: TRBD1 (5 bases). Per the germline V gene, CDR1 is MNHEY and CDR2 is SVGEGT. The CDR3 is made up of 13 amino acids. V gave up 6 bases and J gave up 3 bases, with 11 bases separating them.

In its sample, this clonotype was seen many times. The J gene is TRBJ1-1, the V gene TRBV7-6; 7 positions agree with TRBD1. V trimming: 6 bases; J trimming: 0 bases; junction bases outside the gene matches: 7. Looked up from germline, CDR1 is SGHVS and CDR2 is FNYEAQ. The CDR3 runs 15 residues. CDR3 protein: CASSSPGQMNTEAFF. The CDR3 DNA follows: TGTGCCAGCAGTTCGCCGGGACAGATGAACACTGAAGCTTTCTTT.

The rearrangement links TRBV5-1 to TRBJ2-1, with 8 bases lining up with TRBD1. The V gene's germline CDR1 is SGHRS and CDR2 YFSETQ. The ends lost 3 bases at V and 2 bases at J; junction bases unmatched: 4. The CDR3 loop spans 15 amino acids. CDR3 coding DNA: TGCGCCAGCAGCTATACAGGGGGTACCTACAATGAGCAGTTCTTC. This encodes CASSYTGGTYNEQFF.

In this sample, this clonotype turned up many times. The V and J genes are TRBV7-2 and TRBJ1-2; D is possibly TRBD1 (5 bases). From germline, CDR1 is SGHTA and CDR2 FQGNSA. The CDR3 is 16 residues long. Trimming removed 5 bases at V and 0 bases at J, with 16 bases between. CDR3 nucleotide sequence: TGTGCCAGCAGCCCCGAGGTCGGAGGGGCTAACTATGGCTACACCTTC. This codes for CASSPEVGGANYGYTF.

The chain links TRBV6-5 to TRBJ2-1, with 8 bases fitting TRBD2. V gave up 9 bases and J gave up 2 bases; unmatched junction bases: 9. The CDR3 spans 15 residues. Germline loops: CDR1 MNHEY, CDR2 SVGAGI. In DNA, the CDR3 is TGTGCCAGTTCAAGGTCAGCGGGGGCCTACAATGAGCAGTTCTTC. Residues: CASSRSAGAYNEQFF.

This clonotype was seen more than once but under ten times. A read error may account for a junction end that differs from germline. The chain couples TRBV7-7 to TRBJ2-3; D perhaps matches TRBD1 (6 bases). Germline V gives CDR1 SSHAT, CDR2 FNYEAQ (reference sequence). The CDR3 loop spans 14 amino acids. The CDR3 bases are TGTGCTAGCAGCGCACAGGGCGGCTCAGATACGCAGTATTTT. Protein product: CASSAQGGSDTQYF.

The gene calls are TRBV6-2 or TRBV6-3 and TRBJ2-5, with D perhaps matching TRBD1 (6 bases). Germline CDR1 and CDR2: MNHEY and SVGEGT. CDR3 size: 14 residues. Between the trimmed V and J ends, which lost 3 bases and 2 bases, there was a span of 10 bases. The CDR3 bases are TGTGCCAGCAGTTATATCGGACAGCAAGAGACCCAGTACTTC. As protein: CASSYIGQQETQYF.

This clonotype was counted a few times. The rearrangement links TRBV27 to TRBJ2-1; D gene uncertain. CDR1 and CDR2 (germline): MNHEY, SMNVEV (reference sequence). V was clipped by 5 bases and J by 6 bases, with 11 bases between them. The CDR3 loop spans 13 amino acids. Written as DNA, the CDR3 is TGTGCCAGCAGTCCAACCCTGAGCAATGAGCAGTTCTTC. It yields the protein CASSPTLSNEQFF.

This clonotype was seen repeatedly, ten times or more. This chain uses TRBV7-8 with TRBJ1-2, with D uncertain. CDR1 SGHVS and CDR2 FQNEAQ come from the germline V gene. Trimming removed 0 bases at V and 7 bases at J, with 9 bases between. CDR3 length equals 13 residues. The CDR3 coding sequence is TGTGCCAGCAGCTTAGCGGGTCCTGGTGGCTACACCTTC. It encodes CASSLAGPGGYTF. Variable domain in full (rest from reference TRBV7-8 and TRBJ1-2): GAGVSQSPRYKVAKRGQDVALRCDPISGHVSLFWYQQALGQGPEFLTYFQNEAQLDKSGLPSDRFFAERPEGSVSTLKIQRTQQEDSAVYLCASSLAGPGGYTFGSGTRLTVV.

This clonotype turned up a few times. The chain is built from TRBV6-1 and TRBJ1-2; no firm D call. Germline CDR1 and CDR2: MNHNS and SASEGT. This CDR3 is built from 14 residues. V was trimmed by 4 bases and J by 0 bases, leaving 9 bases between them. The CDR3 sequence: CASSVMLANYGYTF. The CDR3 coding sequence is TGTGCCAGCAGTGTGATGCTAGCTAACTATGGCTACACCTTC.

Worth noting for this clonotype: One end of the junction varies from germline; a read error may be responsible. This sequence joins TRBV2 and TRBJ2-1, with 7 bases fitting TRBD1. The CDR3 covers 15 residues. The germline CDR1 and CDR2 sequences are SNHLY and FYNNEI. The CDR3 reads CASEGGRVGDNEQIF. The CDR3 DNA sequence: TGTGCCAGCGAAGGGGGCAGGGTAGGGGACAATGAGCAGATCTTC.

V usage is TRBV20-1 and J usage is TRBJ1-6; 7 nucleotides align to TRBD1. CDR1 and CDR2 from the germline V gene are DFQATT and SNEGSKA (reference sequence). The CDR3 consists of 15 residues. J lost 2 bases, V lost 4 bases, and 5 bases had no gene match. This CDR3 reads CSATTGETYNSPLHF. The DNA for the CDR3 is TGCAGTGCTACCACAGGGGAAACCTATAATTCACCCCTCCACTTT.

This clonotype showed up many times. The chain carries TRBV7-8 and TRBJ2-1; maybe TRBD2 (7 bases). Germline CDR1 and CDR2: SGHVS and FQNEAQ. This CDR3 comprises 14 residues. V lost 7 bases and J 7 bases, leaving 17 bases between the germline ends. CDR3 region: CASIPWGGGNEQFF. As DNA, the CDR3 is TGTGCCAGCATCCCTTGGGGGGGCGGGAATGAGCAGTTCTTC.

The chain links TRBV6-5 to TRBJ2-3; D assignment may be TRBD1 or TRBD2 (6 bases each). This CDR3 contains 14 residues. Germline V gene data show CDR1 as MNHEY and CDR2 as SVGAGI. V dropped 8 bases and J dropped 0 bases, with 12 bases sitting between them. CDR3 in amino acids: CASSGAPSTDTQYF. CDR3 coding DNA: TGTGCCAGCTCGGGGGCCCCGAGCACAGATACGCAGTATTTT.

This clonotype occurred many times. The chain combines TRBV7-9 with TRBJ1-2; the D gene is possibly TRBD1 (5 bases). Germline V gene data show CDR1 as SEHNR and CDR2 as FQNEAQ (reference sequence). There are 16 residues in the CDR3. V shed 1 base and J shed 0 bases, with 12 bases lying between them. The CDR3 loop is CASSLVAGSTNYGYTF. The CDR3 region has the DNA TGTGCCAGCAGCTTAGTGGCAGGGAGTACTAACTATGGCTACACCTTC.

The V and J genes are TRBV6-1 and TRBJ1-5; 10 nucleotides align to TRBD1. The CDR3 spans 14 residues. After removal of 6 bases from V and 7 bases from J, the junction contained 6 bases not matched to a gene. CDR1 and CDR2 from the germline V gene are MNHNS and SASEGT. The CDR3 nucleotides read TGTGCCAGCAGAAACCGGGACAGGGGACAGCCCCAGCATTTT. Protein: CASRNRDRGQPQHF.

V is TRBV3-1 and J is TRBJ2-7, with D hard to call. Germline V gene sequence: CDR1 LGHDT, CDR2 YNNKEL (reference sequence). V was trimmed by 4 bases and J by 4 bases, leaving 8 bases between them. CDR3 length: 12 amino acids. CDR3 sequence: CASSPPWYEQYV. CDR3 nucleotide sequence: TGTGCCAGCAGCCCCCCTTGGTACGAGCAGTACGTC.

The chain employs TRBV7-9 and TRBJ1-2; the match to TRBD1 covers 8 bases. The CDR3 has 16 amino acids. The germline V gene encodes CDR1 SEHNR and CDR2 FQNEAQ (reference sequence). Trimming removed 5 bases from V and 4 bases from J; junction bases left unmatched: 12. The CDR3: CASSPFGQGGVYGYTF. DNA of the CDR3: TGTGCCAGCAGCCCATTCGGACAGGGTGGGGTCTATGGCTACACCTTC.

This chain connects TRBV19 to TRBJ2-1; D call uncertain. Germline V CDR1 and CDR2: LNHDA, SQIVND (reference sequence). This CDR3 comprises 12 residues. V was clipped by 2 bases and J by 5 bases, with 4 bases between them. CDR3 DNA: TGTGCCAGTAGTATATCTCACAATGAGCAGTTCTTC. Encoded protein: CASSISHNEQFF.

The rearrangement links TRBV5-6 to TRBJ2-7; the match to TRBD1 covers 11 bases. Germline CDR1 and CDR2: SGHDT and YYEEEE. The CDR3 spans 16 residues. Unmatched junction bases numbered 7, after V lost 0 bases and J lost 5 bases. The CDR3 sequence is CASSLVAGQGADEQYF. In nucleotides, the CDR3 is TGTGCCAGCAGCTTGGTAGCAGGACAGGGGGCGGACGAGCAGTACTTC.

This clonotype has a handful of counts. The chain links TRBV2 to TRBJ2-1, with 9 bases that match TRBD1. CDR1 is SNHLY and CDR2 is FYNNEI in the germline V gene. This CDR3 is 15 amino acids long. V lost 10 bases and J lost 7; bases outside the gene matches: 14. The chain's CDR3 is CANDVRDREGNEQFF. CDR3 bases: TGTGCCAACGACGTCCGGGACAGGGAGGGGAATGAGCAGTTCTTC.

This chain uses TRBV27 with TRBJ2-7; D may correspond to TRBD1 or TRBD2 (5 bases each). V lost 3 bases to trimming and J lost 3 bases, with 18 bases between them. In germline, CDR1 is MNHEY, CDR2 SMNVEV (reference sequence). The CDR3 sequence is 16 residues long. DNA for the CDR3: TGTGCCAGCAGTTTCTTGCCCCTCGGGGACCACTACGAGCAGTACTTC. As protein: CASSFLPLGDHYEQYF.

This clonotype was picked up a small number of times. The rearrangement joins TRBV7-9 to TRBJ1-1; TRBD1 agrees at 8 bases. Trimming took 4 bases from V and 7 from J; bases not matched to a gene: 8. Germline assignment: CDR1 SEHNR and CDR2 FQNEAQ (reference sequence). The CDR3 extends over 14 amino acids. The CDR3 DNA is TGTGCCAGCAGCTCTGGGGACAGGCTTCTTGAAGCTTTCTTT. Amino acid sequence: CASSSGDRLLEAFF.

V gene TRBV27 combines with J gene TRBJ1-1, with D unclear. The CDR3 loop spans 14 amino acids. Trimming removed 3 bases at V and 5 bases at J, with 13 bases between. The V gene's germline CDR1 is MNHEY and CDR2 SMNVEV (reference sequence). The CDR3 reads CASSFGVPGTEAFF. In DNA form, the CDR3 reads TGTGCCAGCAGTTTTGGGGTCCCGGGGACTGAAGCTTTCTTT.